This is a list of T cell receptor beta chains from one sample in a study of T cell repertoires in cytomegalovirus infection. From the reads, TCRdb called clonotypes with MiXCR, one entry per CDR3 protein. This repertoire shows hundreds of thousands of distinct CDR3 sequences, 24% found once; its top ten account for 6.5% to 10%. The sequencing input was CD8+ T cells from PBMCs. Receptors were obtained from a human donor in good health (CMV status not recorded). Some clones in this sample may be carry-over from other donors' samples. CDR3s include the opening cysteine and the closing phenylalanine or tryptophan. Fields, in order: J gene, V gene, D gene, CDR3 length, clone size, CDR3 protein, CDR3 DNA. D genes are given only for firm matches. Rows may omit the clone size; those that give it use once, few, many or a size class.

>TRBJ1-4|TRBV7-6|TRBD1|14|.
CASSSGTDNEKLFF
TGTGCCAGCAGCTCAGGGACAGATAATGAAAAACTGTTTTTT
>TRBJ1-2|TRBV29-1|.|13|many
CSVEEGSSYGYTF
TGCAGCGTTGAAGAAGGGTCTTCCTACGGCTACACCTTC
>TRBJ1-1|TRBV12-3/TRBV12-4|.|14|.
CASSPYEGGTEAFF
TGTGCCAGCAGCCCCTATGAGGGGGGCACTGAAGCTTTCTTT
>TRBJ2-1|TRBV27|.|20|many
CASSLPIPDLSGTPHNEQFF
TGTGCCAGCAGTTTACCCATACCTGATTTGTCCGGGACCCCACACAATGAGCAGTTCTTC
>TRBJ2-1|TRBV27|TRBD1|15|few
CASSLRTGGIDEQFF
TGTGCCAGCAGTCTCCGGACAGGGGGGATAGATGAGCAGTTCTTC
>TRBJ2-7|TRBV2|.|12|few
CASSPWADEQYF
TGTGCCAGCAGTCCCTGGGCGGACGAGCAGTACTTC
>TRBJ2-5|TRBV7-6|TRBD2|13|many
CASGGRGKETQYF
TGTGCCAGCGGCGGGAGGGGGAAAGAGACCCAGTACTTC
>TRBJ1-2|TRBV7-9|.|13|many
CASSLDSYYGYTF
TGTGCCAGCAGCTTAGACAGCTACTATGGCTACACCTTC
>TRBJ2-1|TRBV5-1|TRBD1|15|.
CASRPTGGTYNEQFF
TGCGCCAGCAGGCCTACAGGGGGCACCTACAATGAGCAGTTCTTC
>TRBJ2-5|TRBV7-2|TRBD2|15|many
CASSHGLAGEETQYF
TGTGCCAGCAGCCATGGACTAGCGGGGGAAGAGACCCAGTACTTC
>TRBJ1-4|TRBV27|.|14|many
CASSLGRGSEKLFF
TGTGCCAGCAGCTTGGGCCGAGGGAGTGAAAAACTGTTTTTT
>TRBJ2-5|TRBV6-5|TRBD2|18|.
CASSPTEIAGGLGETQYF
TGTGCCAGCAGTCCCACAGAAATAGCGGGGGGGCTTGGGGAGACCCAGTACTTC
>TRBJ1-1|TRBV12-3/TRBV12-4|TRBD1|16|.
CASTAPGTGLNTEAFF
TGTGCCAGCACCGCCCCCGGGACAGGTCTGAACACTGAAGCTTTCTTT
>TRBJ2-7|TRBV10-2|.|13|.
CASGEGAGYEQYF
TGCGCCAGCGGGGAGGGGGCGGGTTACGAGCAGTACTTC
>TRBJ2-1|TRBV6-6|.|12|.
CVSSSSYNEQFF
TGTGTCAGCAGCTCATCCTACAATGAGCAGTTCTTC
>TRBJ1-5|TRBV7-8|.|15|many
CASSLRRGSNQPQHF
TGTGCCAGCAGTCTAAGACGGGGGAGCAATCAGCCCCAGCATTTT
>TRBJ2-1|TRBV29-1|.|13|few
CSVEPDVEGEQFF
TGCAGCGTTGAACCGGACGTAGAGGGTGAGCAGTTCTTC
>TRBJ2-7|TRBV6-5|.|14|few
CASSYTAGNYEQYF
TGTGCCAGCAGTTACACCGCAGGGAACTACGAGCAGTACTTC
>TRBJ1-1|TRBV5-5|.|13|.
CASSSLEHVEAFF
TGTGCCAGCAGCTCCTTAGAGCATGTTGAAGCTTTCTTT
>TRBJ2-1|TRBV19|.|15|few
CASSIPGLTYNEQFF
TGTGCCAGTAGTATCCCGGGACTTACGTACAATGAGCAGTTCTTC
>TRBJ2-1|TRBV6-4|TRBD1|15|.
CASTPDRNTYNEQFF
TGTGCCAGCACTCCGGACAGGAACACCTACAATGAGCAGTTCTTC
>TRBJ2-1|TRBV7-9|.|12|many
CASSLWAPEQFF
TGTGCCAGCAGCTTATGGGCTCCCGAGCAGTTCTTC
>TRBJ2-5|TRBV20-1|TRBD2|16|once
CSASGLAGALEETQYF
TGCAGTGCTAGCGGACTAGCGGGGGCCTTAGAAGAGACCCAGTACTTC
>TRBJ2-1|TRBV27|TRBD2|14|.
CATVAGGHYNEQFF
TGTGCCACTGTAGCGGGGGGACATTACAATGAGCAGTTCTTC
>TRBJ2-1|TRBV29-1|TRBD1|16|.
CSVEGWDRSLYNEQFF
TGCAGCGTTGAAGGTTGGGACAGGAGTCTGTACAATGAGCAGTTCTTC
>TRBJ1-2|TRBV7-2|.|15|few
CASSSNREANYGYTF
TGTGCCAGCAGCTCCAACAGGGAGGCTAACTATGGCTACACCTTC
>TRBJ2-1|TRBV28|TRBD2|15|.
CASSWGEGSYNEQFF
TGTGCCAGCAGTTGGGGGGAGGGTTCCTACAATGAGCAGTTCTTC
>TRBJ1-5|TRBV12-3/TRBV12-4|.|14|few
CANWQTGSGQPQHF
TGTGCCAACTGGCAAACAGGGTCGGGCCAGCCCCAGCATTTT
>TRBJ1-4|TRBV12-5|TRBD1|20|few
CASGLFPPPGQGAFNEKLFF
TGTGCTAGTGGTTTGTTCCCCCCGCCGGGACAGGGGGCTTTTAATGAAAAACTGTTTTTT
>TRBJ2-5|TRBV2|.|13|few
CASSEFREETQYF
TGTGCCAGCAGTGAATTCAGGGAAGAGACCCAGTACTTC
>TRBJ2-1|TRBV20-1|TRBD2|14|.
CSARTSESYNEQFF
TGCAGTGCTAGGACTAGCGAGAGCTACAATGAGCAGTTCTTC
>TRBJ2-7|TRBV7-9|.|14|many
CASSPRSRTYEQYF
TGTGCCAGCAGCCCAAGGTCCAGAACTTACGAGCAGTACTTC
>TRBJ2-1|TRBV4-1|TRBD2|19|few
CATRPLLAGSGSSYNEQFF
TGCGCCACCAGACCCTTACTAGCGGGGTCGGGTAGCTCCTACAATGAGCAGTTCTTC
>TRBJ2-5|TRBV29-1|.|12|few
CSVDPGVKTQYF
TGCAGCGTTGACCCAGGGGTGAAGACCCAGTACTTC
>TRBJ2-6|TRBV7-2|TRBD1|17|many
CASTPDRVNSGANVLTF
TGTGCCAGCACCCCAGACAGGGTTAATTCTGGGGCCAACGTCCTGACTTTC
>TRBJ2-2|TRBV10-3|.|13|.
CAIGDAVSGELFF
TGTGCCATCGGGGACGCCGTCTCCGGGGAGCTGTTTTTT
>TRBJ2-3|TRBV7-2|.|15|.
CASSLWDASTDTQYF
TGTGCCAGCAGCTTATGGGACGCTAGCACAGATACGCAGTATTTT
>TRBJ2-5|TRBV7-9|.|13|many
CASSPELWETQYF
TGTGCCAGCAGCCCGGAGCTATGGGAGACCCAGTACTTC
>TRBJ2-1|TRBV7-9|TRBD2|17|many
CASSLPVSGESYNEQFF
TGTGCCAGCAGCTTGCCCGTTAGCGGGGAATCCTACAATGAGCAGTTCTTC
>TRBJ2-5|TRBV15|TRBD2|15|.
CATSRGLAEEETQYF
TGTGCCACCAGCAGAGGACTAGCGGAAGAAGAGACCCAGTACTTC
>TRBJ1-5|TRBV19|.|13|few
CASRESFGQPQHF
TGTGCCAGTAGGGAATCGTTCGGCCAGCCCCAGCATTTT
>TRBJ2-2|TRBV7-9|.|17|.
CASSLDPRPRITGELFF
TGTGCCAGCAGCTTAGACCCCCGGCCAAGGATCACCGGGGAGCTGTTTTTT
>TRBJ1-1|TRBV6-6|TRBD1|18|few
CASSYSSGTGEMNTEAFF
TGTGCCAGCAGTTACTCGAGTGGGACAGGTGAGATGAACACTGAAGCTTTCTTT
>TRBJ1-5|TRBV7-9|TRBD1|15|.
CASSPRTGGSQPQHF
TGTGCCAGCAGCCCACGGACAGGGGGCAGTCAGCCCCAGCATTTT
>TRBJ2-7|TRBV7-9|TRBD1|14|few
CASSFRDSSYEQYF
TGTGCCAGCAGTTTCCGGGACAGCTCCTACGAGCAGTACTTC